This T cell receptor beta chain was found in a study of a mutant IDH1 vaccine in newly diagnosed glioma. The CDR3 extends over 14 amino acids. Trimming cost V 5 bases and J 3 bases, with 13 bases left between them. Per germline, CDR1 LNHNV and CDR2 YYDKDF (reference sequence). Time point reported: week 5, during vaccination. With topical imiquimod, each dose of the vaccine consisted of 300 ug of mutant IDH1 20-mer peptide. Regarding this clone: The antigen remains undetermined.

Produced via immunoSEQ multiplex PCR; TCRdb's table is partial and in-frame only. The table includes around 31,000 clones, 45% to 70% detected once. The sample here was PBMCs, taken from a glioma patient whose treatment included an IDH1 peptide vaccine. The TCR originated in a woman aged 18-29 years with glioma. The V call is TRBV15, the J call TRBJ2-5; D is uncertain. CDR3 coding DNA: TGTGCCACCAGCCAAGAAAACAGAAAAGAGACCCAGTACTTC. Translated, it gives CATSQENRKETQYF.